The rows below give T cell receptor beta chains drawn from one sample of a study of chemoradiotherapy in HPV16-positive cancers. Some clones are missing from TCRdb's copy, which holds only in-frame ones; the method was immunoSEQ multiplex PCR. Found here are about 12,000 clones, 60% to 80% of them singletons; the top ten hold approximately 1.5%. Collection took place from a patient who underwent chemoradiotherapy. The receptors shown here come from a human donor with HPV-associated anogenital cancer. Each CDR3 is given with its conserved first and last residue. The order of the fields is V gene, J gene, D gene, clone size, CDR3 DNA, CDR3 protein. A D gene is named only where the DNA matches it firmly. Not every row has a clone size; where given, it reads once, few, many or a size class.

v_call: TRBV30
j_call: TRBJ2-7
d_call: -
clone_size: -
cdr3_nt: TGTGCCTGGGGCCAGGGGTCCTACGAGCAGTACTTC
cdr3_aa: CAWGQGSYEQYF

v_call: TRBV6-1
j_call: TRBJ1-5
d_call: TRBD1
clone_size: -
cdr3_nt: TGTGCCAGCAGAGGGGGCCGAACTTCCCCCCAGCATTTT
cdr3_aa: CASRGGRTSPQHF

v_call: TRBV6-1
j_call: TRBJ2-1
d_call: -
clone_size: -
cdr3_nt: TGTGCCAGCAGTGTGCCGGGCGGTGAGCAGTTCTTC
cdr3_aa: CASSVPGGEQFF

v_call: TRBV10-3
j_call: TRBJ2-7
d_call: TRBD1
clone_size: -
cdr3_nt: TGTGCCATCCGGCCGGGACAGGGAGGATCCGAGCAGTACTTC
cdr3_aa: CAIRPGQGGSEQYF

v_call: TRBV5-6
j_call: TRBJ2-5
d_call: TRBD1
clone_size: -
cdr3_nt: TGTGCCAGCAGCGCCGGGACAGGGACAGAGACCCAGTACTTC
cdr3_aa: CASSAGTGTETQYF

v_call: TRBV5-4
j_call: TRBJ1-1
d_call: -
clone_size: -
cdr3_nt: TGTGCCAGCAGCTTGAATCCACCAGGGGCTGGTGCGGCTTTCTTT
cdr3_aa: CASSLNPPGAGAAFF

v_call: TRBV9
j_call: TRBJ1-1
d_call: -
clone_size: -
cdr3_nt: TGTGCCAGCAGCGGGGGATTCGGGGGGAACACTGAAGCTTTCTTT
cdr3_aa: CASSGGFGGNTEAFF

v_call: TRBV5-4
j_call: TRBJ1-3
d_call: -
clone_size: -
cdr3_nt: TGTGCCAGCAGCTCAAGCCTTACAGGGCCCTCTGGAAACACCATATATTTT
cdr3_aa: CASSSSLTGPSGNTIYF

v_call: TRBV7-3
j_call: TRBJ2-6
d_call: -
clone_size: -
cdr3_nt: TGTGCCAGCAGCTTAAACGGCGGGGAACAGACCGCCTCTGGGGCCAACGTCCTGACTTTC
cdr3_aa: CASSLNGGEQTASGANVLTF

v_call: TRBV4-1
j_call: TRBJ1-1
d_call: -
clone_size: once
cdr3_nt: TGCGCCAGCAGCCCGGCGCCGGGGTCCTACACTGAAGCTTTCTTT
cdr3_aa: CASSPAPGSYTEAFF

v_call: TRBV7-3
j_call: TRBJ2-7
d_call: TRBD2
clone_size: -
cdr3_nt: TGTGCCAGCAGCTTAATGGGAGGGAACGAGCAGTACTTC
cdr3_aa: CASSLMGGNEQYF

v_call: TRBV7-9
j_call: TRBJ2-7
d_call: -
clone_size: -
cdr3_nt: TGTGCCAGCAGCCGTCTTTTGAGGGACACTAACTACGAGCAGTACTTC
cdr3_aa: CASSRLLRDTNYEQYF

v_call: TRBV7-2
j_call: TRBJ2-2
d_call: TRBD2
clone_size: -
cdr3_nt: TGTGCCAGCAGATGGACTAGCGCGAACACCGGGGAGCTGTTTTTT
cdr3_aa: CASRWTSANTGELFF

v_call: TRBV30
j_call: TRBJ1-1
d_call: -
clone_size: -
cdr3_nt: TGTGCCTGGAAGTCCGACACTGAAGCTTTCTTT
cdr3_aa: CAWKSDTEAFF

v_call: TRBV4-2
j_call: TRBJ1-5
d_call: TRBD1
clone_size: -
cdr3_nt: TGTGCCAGCAGCCAGACAGGGCGGGATCAGCCCCAGCATTTT
cdr3_aa: CASSQTGRDQPQHF

v_call: TRBV9
j_call: TRBJ1-3
d_call: -
clone_size: few
cdr3_nt: TGTGCCAGCAGCGTAGAGGATGGGGGCTCTGGAAACACCATATATTTT
cdr3_aa: CASSVEDGGSGNTIYF

v_call: TRBV5-6
j_call: TRBJ1-5
d_call: -
clone_size: -
cdr3_nt: TGTGCCAGCAGCTTCAGGGCTGGTCAGCCCCAGCATTTT
cdr3_aa: CASSFRAGQPQHF

v_call: TRBV19
j_call: TRBJ1-4
d_call: -
clone_size: -
cdr3_nt: TGTGCCAGTAGGGAGAAGGTAGTCGGCATTAATGAAAAACTGTTTTTT
cdr3_aa: CASREKVVGINEKLFF

v_call: TRBV5-4
j_call: TRBJ2-7
d_call: TRBD2
clone_size: -
cdr3_nt: TGTGCCAGCAGCTTAGGCGGGGGGTTAAATCGCGAGCAGTACTTC
cdr3_aa: CASSLGGGLNREQYF

v_call: TRBV7-2
j_call: TRBJ2-2
d_call: -
clone_size: few
cdr3_nt: TGTGCCAGCAGCCCCCCACGAGGGAACACCGGGGAGCTGTTTTTT
cdr3_aa: CASSPPRGNTGELFF

v_call: TRBV9
j_call: TRBJ2-1
d_call: -
clone_size: once
cdr3_nt: TGTGCCAGCAGTTGGGGCCTACTCAATGAGCAGTTCTTC
cdr3_aa: CASSWGLLNEQFF

v_call: TRBV7-6
j_call: TRBJ2-5
d_call: -
clone_size: -
cdr3_nt: TGTGCCAGCAGCTTAGAATCGGAGACCCAGTACTTC
cdr3_aa: CASSLESETQYF

v_call: TRBV19
j_call: TRBJ2-2
d_call: -
clone_size: -
cdr3_nt: TGTGCCAGTAGGGAGGGGTGGGCCGGGGAGCTGTTTTTT
cdr3_aa: CASREGWAGELFF

v_call: TRBV6-1
j_call: TRBJ2-7
d_call: -
clone_size: -
cdr3_nt: TGTGCCAGCAGTGAAGGGGTTTGGGACGCCTACGAGCAGTACTTC
cdr3_aa: CASSEGVWDAYEQYF

v_call: TRBV2
j_call: TRBJ2-1
d_call: TRBD2
clone_size: -
cdr3_nt: TGTGCCAGCAGAGCGGGGGGGGAGCAGTTCTTC
cdr3_aa: CASRAGGEQFF

v_call: TRBV19
j_call: TRBJ1-5
d_call: TRBD1
clone_size: -
cdr3_nt: TGTGCCAGTAGTATTGGGGACAGCCGGTGGCCCCAGCATTTT
cdr3_aa: CASSIGDSRWPQHF

v_call: TRBV7-2
j_call: TRBJ2-3
d_call: -
clone_size: once
cdr3_nt: TGTGCCAGCAGCTTAGGTGGACCACACACAGATACGCAGTATTTT
cdr3_aa: CASSLGGPHTDTQYF

v_call: TRBV4-3
j_call: TRBJ1-3
d_call: -
clone_size: -
cdr3_nt: TGCGCCAGCAGCCAAGAGGGAGGGAAGGCTGGAAACACCATATATTTT
cdr3_aa: CASSQEGGKAGNTIYF

v_call: TRBV6-1
j_call: TRBJ1-1
d_call: -
clone_size: -
cdr3_nt: TGTGCCAGCAGGAACAGGGCGGACACTGAAGCTTTCTTT
cdr3_aa: CASRNRADTEAFF

v_call: TRBV7-6
j_call: TRBJ1-4
d_call: -
clone_size: -
cdr3_nt: TGTGCCAGCAGCTTTACCGGGACATTCTCTGAAAAACTGTTTTTT
cdr3_aa: CASSFTGTFSEKLFF

v_call: TRBV5-6
j_call: TRBJ2-7
d_call: -
clone_size: -
cdr3_nt: TGTGCCAGCAGCTCGGGACTTCTGGACGAGCAGTACTTC
cdr3_aa: CASSSGLLDEQYF

v_call: TRBV11-3
j_call: TRBJ1-1
d_call: -
clone_size: -
cdr3_nt: TGTGCCAGCAGCTCTGAACAAGAAGCTTTCTTT
cdr3_aa: CASSSEQEAFF

v_call: TRBV5-4
j_call: TRBJ2-1
d_call: -
clone_size: -
cdr3_nt: TGTGCCAGCACTATTTTGGGGGGCTCCTACAATGAGCAGTTCTTC
cdr3_aa: CASTILGGSYNEQFF

v_call: TRBV6-1
j_call: TRBJ1-1
d_call: -
clone_size: -
cdr3_nt: TGTGCCAGCAGTGAACTCAACACTGAAGCTTTCTTT
cdr3_aa: CASSELNTEAFF

v_call: TRBV6-5
j_call: TRBJ1-1
d_call: TRBD1
clone_size: few
cdr3_nt: TGTGCCAGCAGTTTCCGACAGGGGATTCAAGCTTTCTTT
cdr3_aa: CASSFRQGIQAFF

v_call: TRBV6-5
j_call: TRBJ2-5
d_call: -
clone_size: -
cdr3_nt: TGTGCCAGCAGCCTCCGACAGGCCGCGGAGACCCAGTACTTC
cdr3_aa: CASSLRQAAETQYF

v_call: TRBV30
j_call: TRBJ1-5
d_call: -
clone_size: once
cdr3_nt: TGTGCCTGGAGTGTTGAAGGACAATTGTTTCAGCCCCAGCATTTT
cdr3_aa: CAWSVEGQLFQPQHF

v_call: TRBV19
j_call: TRBJ2-7
d_call: -
clone_size: -
cdr3_nt: TGTGCCAGTAGTATTTTTCCCGGTTACGAGCAGTACTTC
cdr3_aa: CASSIFPGYEQYF

v_call: TRBV9
j_call: TRBJ1-2
d_call: -
clone_size: -
cdr3_nt: TGTGCCAGCAGCGTCGGGACGGGGACCGGAGGGGGAGGCTACACCTTC
cdr3_aa: CASSVGTGTGGGGYTF

v_call: TRBV11-2
j_call: TRBJ1-2
d_call: TRBD1
clone_size: -
cdr3_nt: TGTGCCAGCAGCCTAGGAGTCGGACAGGGAGGCAGCTACACCTTC
cdr3_aa: CASSLGVGQGGSYTF

v_call: TRBV7-8
j_call: TRBJ2-1
d_call: -
clone_size: -
cdr3_nt: TGTGCCAGCAGTTCACAACGGAGTAGCGGCTACAATGAGCAGTTCTTC
cdr3_aa: CASSSQRSSGYNEQFF

v_call: TRBV9
j_call: TRBJ1-3
d_call: -
clone_size: -
cdr3_nt: TGTGCCAGCAGCGTAGGACGGTCCTCTGGAAACACCATATATTTT
cdr3_aa: CASSVGRSSGNTIYF

v_call: TRBV7-2
j_call: TRBJ1-6
d_call: -
clone_size: -
cdr3_nt: TGTGCCAGCAGCCCCAGGGGAACAGCCTCCCCCTATAATTCACCCCTCCACTTT
cdr3_aa: CASSPRGTASPYNSPLHF

v_call: TRBV9
j_call: TRBJ1-5
d_call: -
clone_size: few
cdr3_nt: TGTGCCAGCAGCGTAGGAGGAGGTAACAATCAGCCCCAGCATTTT
cdr3_aa: CASSVGGGNNQPQHF

v_call: TRBV6-4
j_call: TRBJ2-1
d_call: TRBD2
clone_size: few
cdr3_nt: TGTGCCAGCAGTTTCGGGACTAGCTACTCAGATGAGCAGTTCTTC
cdr3_aa: CASSFGTSYSDEQFF

v_call: TRBV7-6
j_call: TRBJ1-6
d_call: TRBD1
clone_size: -
cdr3_nt: TGTGCCAGCAGCCCAGGACAGGGGAGGAATTCACCCCTCCACTTT
cdr3_aa: CASSPGQGRNSPLHF

v_call: TRBV2
j_call: TRBJ2-1
d_call: TRBD2
clone_size: -
cdr3_nt: TGTGCCAGCAGGCGAGTAGCGGGGGGGGGCCGTGAGCAGTTCTTC
cdr3_aa: CASRRVAGGGREQFF

v_call: TRBV2
j_call: TRBJ2-5
d_call: -
clone_size: once
cdr3_nt: TGTGCCAGCTCGGTACTAGAGGAGACCCAGTACTTC
cdr3_aa: CASSVLEETQYF